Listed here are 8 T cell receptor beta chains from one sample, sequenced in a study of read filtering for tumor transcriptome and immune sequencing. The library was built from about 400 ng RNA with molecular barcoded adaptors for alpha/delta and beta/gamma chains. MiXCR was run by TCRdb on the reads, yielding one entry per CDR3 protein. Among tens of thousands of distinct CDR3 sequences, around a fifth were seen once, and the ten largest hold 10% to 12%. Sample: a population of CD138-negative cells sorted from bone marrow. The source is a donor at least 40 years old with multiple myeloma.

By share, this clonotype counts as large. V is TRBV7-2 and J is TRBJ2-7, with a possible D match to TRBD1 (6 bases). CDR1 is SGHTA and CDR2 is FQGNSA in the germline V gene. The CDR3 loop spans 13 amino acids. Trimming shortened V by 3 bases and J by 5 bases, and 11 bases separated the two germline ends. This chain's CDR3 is CASSFRGNDEQYF. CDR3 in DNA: TGTGCCAGCAGCTTTAGGGGGAACGACGAGCAGTACTTC.

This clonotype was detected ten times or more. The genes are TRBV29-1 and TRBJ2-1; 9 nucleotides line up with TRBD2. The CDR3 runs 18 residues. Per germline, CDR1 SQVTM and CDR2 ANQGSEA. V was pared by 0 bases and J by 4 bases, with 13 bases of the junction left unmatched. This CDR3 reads CSVEDGLAGRWRYNEQFF. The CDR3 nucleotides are TGCAGCGTTGAAGATGGGCTAGCGGGGAGATGGAGATACAATGAGCAGTTCTTC.

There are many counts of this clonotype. The CDR3 reads CASSARTGSSSYNEQFF. CDR3 in DNA: TGTGCCAGCAGTGCAAGGACAGGCTCGAGCTCCTACAATGAGCAGTTCTTC. J is TRBJ2-1 and V is TRBV6-1, with 7 bases matching TRBD1. After removal of 4 bases from V and 0 bases from J, the junction contained 9 bases not matched to a gene. CDR3 length: 17 residues. Germline CDR1 MNHNS, CDR2 SASEGT.

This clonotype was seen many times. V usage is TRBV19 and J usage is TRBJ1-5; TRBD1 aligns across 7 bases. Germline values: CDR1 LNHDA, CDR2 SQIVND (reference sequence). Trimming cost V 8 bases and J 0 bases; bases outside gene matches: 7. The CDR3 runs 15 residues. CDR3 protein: CASAGTEHSNQPQHF. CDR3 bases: TGTGCCAGTGCCGGGACAGAACATAGCAATCAGCCCCAGCATTTT. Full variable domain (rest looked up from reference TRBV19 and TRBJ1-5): DGGITQSPKYLFRKEGQNVTLSCEQNLNHDAMYWYRQDPGQGLRLIYYSQIVNDFQKGDIAEGYSVSREKKESFPLTVTSAQKNPTAFYLCASAGTEHSNQPQHFGDGTRLSIL.

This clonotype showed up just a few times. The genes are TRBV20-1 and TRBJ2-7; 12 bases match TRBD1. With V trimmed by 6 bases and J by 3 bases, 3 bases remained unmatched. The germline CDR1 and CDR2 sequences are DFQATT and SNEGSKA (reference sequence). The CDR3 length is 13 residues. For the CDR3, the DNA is TGCAGTGCGGGACAGGGGGCAGGCTACGAGCAGTACTTC. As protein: CSAGQGAGYEQYF.

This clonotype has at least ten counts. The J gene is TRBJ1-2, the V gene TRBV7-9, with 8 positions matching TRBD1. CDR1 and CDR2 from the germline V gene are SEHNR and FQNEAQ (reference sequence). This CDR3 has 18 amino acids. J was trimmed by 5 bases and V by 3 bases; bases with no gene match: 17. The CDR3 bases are TGTGCCAGCAGCTTTGGGACCGGGACAGGACCCTGGCGGTATGGCTACACCTTC. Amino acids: CASSFGTGTGPWRYGYTF.

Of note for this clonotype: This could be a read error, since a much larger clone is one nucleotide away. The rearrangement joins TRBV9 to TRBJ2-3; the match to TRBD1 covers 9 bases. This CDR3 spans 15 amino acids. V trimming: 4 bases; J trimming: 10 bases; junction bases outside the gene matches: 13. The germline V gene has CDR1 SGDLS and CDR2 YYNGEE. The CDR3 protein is CASSTRDRAPSAQYF. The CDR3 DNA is TGTGCCAGCAGCACCCGGGACAGGGCGCCATCGGCGCAGTATTTT.

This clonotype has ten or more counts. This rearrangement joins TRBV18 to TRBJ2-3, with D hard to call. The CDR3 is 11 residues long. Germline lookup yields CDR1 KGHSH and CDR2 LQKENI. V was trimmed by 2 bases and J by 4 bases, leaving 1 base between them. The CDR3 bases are TGTGCCAGCTCACCATCAGATACGCAGTATTTT. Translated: CASSPSDTQYF.